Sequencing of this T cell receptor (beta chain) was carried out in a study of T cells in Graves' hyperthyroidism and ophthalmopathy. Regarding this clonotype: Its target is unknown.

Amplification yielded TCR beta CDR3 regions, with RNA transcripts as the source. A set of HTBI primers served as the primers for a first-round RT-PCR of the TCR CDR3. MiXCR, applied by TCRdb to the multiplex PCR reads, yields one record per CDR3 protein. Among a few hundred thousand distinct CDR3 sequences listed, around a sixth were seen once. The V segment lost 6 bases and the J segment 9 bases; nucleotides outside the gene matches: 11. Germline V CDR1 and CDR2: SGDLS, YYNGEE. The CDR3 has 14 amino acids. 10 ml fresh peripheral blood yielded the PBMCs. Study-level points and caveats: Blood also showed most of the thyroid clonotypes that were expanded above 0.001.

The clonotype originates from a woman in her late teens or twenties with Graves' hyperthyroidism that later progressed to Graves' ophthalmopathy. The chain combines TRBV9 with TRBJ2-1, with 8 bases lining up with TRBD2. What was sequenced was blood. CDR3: CASTQGTGGAEQFF. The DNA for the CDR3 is TGTGCCAGCACGCAGGGTACGGGAGGGGCTGAGCAGTTCTTC.